The entry that follows covers one TCR beta chain sequence. The data stem from a study of blood T cell repertoires in COVID-19. Background on the study: Material from acute and convalescent COVID-19 was sourced from the United States, Italy and Spain. Sample material is recorded as cDNA or gDNA derived from T cells, B-cell-depleted T cells, or PBMCs.

There are 14 residues in the CDR3. V shed 6 bases and J 4 bases; nucleotides not matched to a gene: 6. The germline V gene encodes CDR1 MNHEY and CDR2 SVGAGI. In the authors' workflow: From reference gene primer amplification, estimates of nucleated cell counts were derived. The repertoire was sequenced with immunoSEQ multiplex PCR; TCRdb's copy has only in-frame clones and lacks some. D and trimming were read from the DNA, whereas the V and J calls and clone size are those reported in that table. The repertoire holds 120,000 to 150,000 clones, with 60% to 85% as singletons. This TCR derives from a man in his fifties or sixties with acute or convalescent COVID-19. V gene TRBV6-5 combines with J gene TRBJ2-5; 9 bases line up with TRBD2. Sequenced: peripheral blood. The CDR3 region is CASRGAGGRETQYF. CDR3 coding DNA: TGTGCCAGCAGGGGAGCGGGGGGAAGAGAGACCCAGTACTTC.